These T cell receptor beta chains were read from a single sample in a study of immune characterization of retroperitoneal liposarcoma. TCRdb independently ran MiXCR on the PCR reads; one entry per CDR3 protein. The table includes more than 1,500 distinct CDR3 sequences, 46% detected once. The specimen sequenced was tumor tissue. The receptors were sampled from a female donor with retroperitoneal liposarcoma. Each CDR3 is given with its conserved first and last residue.

TRBJ2-1,TRBV6-1,CASSEGLSLGTQFF
TRBJ2-3,TRBV6-1,CASSEGQGRTDTQYF
TRBJ2-1,TRBV7-2,CASSPPGNLYNEQFF
NA,TRBV11-1,CASSQGVFEQYF
TRBJ2-1,TRBV7-6,CASSVDRGSEQFF
NA,TRBV6-9,CASSVVYEQYF
TRBJ2-1,TRBV6-5,CASSYSTPGRGGYEQFF
TRBJ2-1,TRBV6-6,CASRGQDNEQFF
TRBJ2-1,TRBV6-1,CASSRDRGSEAEQFF
TRBJ2-4,TRBV4-3,CASSQEGSLAKNIQYF
TRBJ1-2,TRBV6-1,CASSEVGTLNYGYTF